Listed here are 19 T cell receptor beta chains from one sample, sequenced in a study of cytomegalovirus exposure and HLA in healthy donors. In the PCR, 60 Vbeta and 13 Jbeta primers were used. Repertoires were generated with immunoSEQ multiplex PCR, while TCRdb's copy carries only in-frame clones and drops some. The sample has under 200,000 clones; around 80% are singletons. The sequenced sample was PBMCs. The receptors derive from a middle-aged woman in good health and CMV-seropositive.

CDR3 in amino acids: CAVYPPGQPPNYGYTF. CDR3 DNA: TGCGCCGTCTACCCCCCCGGACAGCCTCCTAACTATGGCTACACCTTC. The V gene is TRBV23-1, the J gene TRBJ1-2, with D possibly being TRBD1 (6 bases). Being an ORF, TRBV23-1 has a function that is uncertain. V lost 11 bases, J lost 0 bases, and 22 bases lay in between. The CDR3 totals 16 residues.

This clone has only one observation. The genes are TRBV29-1 and TRBJ2-3; TRBD2 aligns across 9 bases. Germline CDR1 is SQVTM and CDR2 is ANQGSEA. The CDR3 is 14 residues long. J gave up 7 bases and V 7 bases, and 12 bases lay outside the gene matches. The CDR3 here is CSGGLGREGNTQYF. The CDR3 coding sequence is TGCAGCGGGGGATTGGGGCGGGAGGGGAATACGCAGTATTTT.

This clone appeared once. The genes are TRBV6-5 and TRBJ1-6; 7 nucleotides align to TRBD1. V was clipped by 5 bases and J by 6 bases; unmatched bases: 7. In germline, CDR1 is MNHEY, CDR2 SVGAGI. This CDR3 is built from 15 residues. The DNA for the CDR3 is TGTGCCAGCAGTCAGATCCCAGGGGGTAATTCACCCCTCCACTTT. It specifies CASSQIPGGNSPLHF.

The chain recombines TRBV7-2 with TRBJ2-7, with a tentative D call TRBD2 (6 bases). Germline CDR1 SGHTA, CDR2 FQGNSA. This CDR3 contains 14 residues. Trimming left V 5 bases short and J 2 bases short, with 13 bases between. The CDR3 DNA is TGTGCCAGCAGCCGGCCCGGGGGTACCTACGAGCAGTACTTC. Translation: CASSRPGGTYEQYF.

This chain uses TRBV7-2 with TRBJ1-2; maybe TRBD1 (6 bases). The germline CDR1 and CDR2 sequences are SGHTA and FQGNSA. This CDR3 spans 16 amino acids. V lost 4 bases and J lost 8, with 23 bases in between. For the CDR3, the DNA is TGTGCCAGCAGCTCGGGGGGGCCTGGGGGTTCTGGCGGCTACACCTTC. The encoded protein is CASSSGGPGGSGGYTF.

This chain links TRBV4-3 with TRBJ2-7, with D tentatively TRBD1 (7 bases). Trimming left V 4 bases short and J 7 bases short, with 14 bases between. Germline-derived CDR1 and CDR2 are LGHNA and YSLEER. This CDR3 has 13 amino acids. This chain's CDR3 is CASSRDRAGEQYF. The DNA of the CDR3 is TGCGCCAGCAGCCGAGACAGGGCGGGGGAGCAGTACTTC.

This sequence joins TRBV5-4 and TRBJ1-1; D unresolved. The CDR3 totals 14 residues. The V gene lost 4 bases and the J gene lost 3 bases, with 13 bases spanning the gap. Germline CDR1 and CDR2: SGHNT and YYREEE (reference sequence). The CDR3 protein is CASSEDLFYTEAFF. DNA for the CDR3: TGTGCCAGCAGCGAAGACTTATTTTACACTGAAGCTTTCTTT.

The chain employs TRBV28 and TRBJ1-5; D not resolved. V was clipped by 6 bases and J by 8 bases, with 11 bases between them. The CDR3 spans 12 residues. Germline lookup yields CDR1 MDHEN and CDR2 SYDVKM. The CDR3 spells CASRLAGKPQHF. The CDR3 DNA sequence: TGTGCCAGCAGGCTAGCGGGAAAGCCCCAGCATTTT.

The DNA of the CDR3 is TGTGCCTGGAGAACGGGTTTGGGCACTGAAGCTTTCTTT. Amino acid sequence: CAWRTGLGTEAFF. The genes are TRBV30 and TRBJ1-1; no clear D gene. The CDR3 extends over 13 amino acids. Deletions cut 3 bases from V and 4 bases from J, with 12 bases between. Germline V CDR1 and CDR2: GTSNPN, SVGIG (reference sequence).

The table lists this clone with a few counts. The chain is built from TRBV11-2 and TRBJ2-7, with D maybe TRBD1 (6 bases). Germline V CDR1 and CDR2: SGHAT, FQNNGV. Trimming removed 5 bases from V and 0 bases from J, with 11 bases in between. The CDR3 totals 14 residues. CDR3 protein: CASSRAQGSYEQYF. The CDR3 nucleotides are TGTGCCAGCAGCCGCGCACAGGGCTCCTACGAGCAGTACTTC. Looking up the rest from reference TRBV11-2 and TRBJ2-7 gives the full variable domain: EAGVAQSPRYKIIEKRQSVAFWCNPISGHATLYWYQQILGQGPKLLIQFQNNGVVDDSQLPKDRFSAERLKGVDSTLKIQPAKLEDSAVYLCASSRAQGSYEQYFGPGTRLTVT.

In nucleotides, the CDR3 is TGTGCCAGCTCATCCCGCGGACAGGGGCTGAACACTGAAGCTTTCTTT. The encoded protein is CASSSRGQGLNTEAFF. The gene calls are TRBV18 and TRBJ1-1, with 9 bases identical to TRBD1. The CDR3 runs to 16 residues. Germline values: CDR1 KGHSH, CDR2 LQKENI. Trimming took 5 bases from V and 0 from J; bases not matched to a gene: 7.

The J gene is TRBJ1-5, the V gene TRBV6-4; maybe TRBD1 (5 bases). V was shortened by 5 bases and J by 3 bases, with 14 bases between the two germline ends. Germline lookup yields CDR1 MRHNA and CDR2 SNTAGT. The CDR3 totals 15 residues. The CDR3 DNA is TGTGCCAGCAGTAGGTTCTCGGGGGTCAATCAGCCCCAGCATTTT. This gives the protein CASSRFSGVNQPQHF.

V and J are TRBV7-9 and TRBJ1-1; 10 positions agree with TRBD1. The CDR3 runs 15 residues. Germline lookup yields CDR1 SEHNR and CDR2 FQNEAQ (reference sequence). V gave up 5 bases and J gave up 6 bases; unmatched junction bases: 9. The CDR3 coding sequence is TGTGCCAGCAGCGTAAGACAGGGGGCGGAGGCTGAAGCTTTCTTT. It codes for CASSVRQGAEAEAFF. Full variable domain (rest looked up from reference TRBV7-9 and TRBJ1-1): DTGVSQNPRHKITKRGQNVTFRCDPISEHNRLYWYRQTLGQGPEFLTYFQNEAQLEKSRLLSDRFSAERPKGSFSTLEIQRTEQGDSAMYLCASSVRQGAEAEAFFGQGTRLTVV.

The rearrangement joins TRBV10-3 to TRBJ2-3, with TRBD1 matching 7 bases. CDR1 and CDR2 (germline): ENHRY, SYGVKD. J lost 0 bases, V lost 11 bases, and 5 bases had no gene match. The CDR3 loop spans 13 amino acids. The CDR3, as DNA: TGTGCCGCCCAGGGACAGAGCACAGATACGCAGTATTTT. This translates into CAAQGQSTDTQYF.

This clone was detected once. The chain carries TRBV20-1 and TRBJ1-2; no firm D call. The CDR3 spans 11 residues. Trimming removed 4 bases at V and 4 bases at J, with 7 bases between. Germline values: CDR1 DFQATT, CDR2 SNEGSKA (reference sequence). The CDR3 region is CSAKTPYGYTF. CDR3 nucleotide sequence: TGCAGTGCTAAGACACCCTATGGCTACACCTTC.

This chain joins TRBV25-1 and TRBJ1-3, with D possibly matching TRBD1 (5 bases). V was clipped by 7 bases and J by 0 bases, with 7 bases between them. CDR3 length equals 13 residues. CDR1 MGHDK and CDR2 SYGVNS come from the germline V gene. CDR3 amino acids: CASTGISGNTIYF. The CDR3 DNA reads as TGTGCCAGCACAGGGATCTCTGGAAACACCATATATTTT.

The V gene is TRBV28, the J gene TRBJ2-1; 11 bases agree with TRBD2. Losses at the gene ends were 2 bases for V and 12 bases for J; bases not matched to a gene: 9. Germline CDR1 and CDR2: MDHEN and SYDVKM. This CDR3 is built from 15 residues. The CDR3 DNA reads as TGTGCCAGCAGTTTAGGGGCTAGCGGGAGGACTGGGCAGTTCTTC. This gives the protein CASSLGASGRTGQFF.

The gene calls are TRBV27 and TRBJ2-7; 9 bases line up with TRBD2. This CDR3 contains 16 residues. Germline CDR1 MNHEY, CDR2 SMNVEV (reference sequence). J lost 2 bases, V lost 5 bases, and 10 bases had no gene match. CDR3 coding DNA: TGTGCCAGCAGTCAGCTCCTAGCGGGATCCCCCTACGAGCAGTACTTC. The encoded protein is CASSQLLAGSPYEQYF.

The V gene is TRBV27, the J gene TRBJ1-6; D is possibly TRBD1 (5 bases). The germline V and J ends were trimmed by 6 bases and 8 bases, with 14 bases remaining between them. Germline loops: CDR1 MNHEY, CDR2 SMNVEV (reference sequence). This CDR3 has 14 residues. DNA of the CDR3: TGTGCCAGCAGGAACAGGTTGGACGATTCACCCCTCCACTTT. As protein: CASRNRLDDSPLHF.